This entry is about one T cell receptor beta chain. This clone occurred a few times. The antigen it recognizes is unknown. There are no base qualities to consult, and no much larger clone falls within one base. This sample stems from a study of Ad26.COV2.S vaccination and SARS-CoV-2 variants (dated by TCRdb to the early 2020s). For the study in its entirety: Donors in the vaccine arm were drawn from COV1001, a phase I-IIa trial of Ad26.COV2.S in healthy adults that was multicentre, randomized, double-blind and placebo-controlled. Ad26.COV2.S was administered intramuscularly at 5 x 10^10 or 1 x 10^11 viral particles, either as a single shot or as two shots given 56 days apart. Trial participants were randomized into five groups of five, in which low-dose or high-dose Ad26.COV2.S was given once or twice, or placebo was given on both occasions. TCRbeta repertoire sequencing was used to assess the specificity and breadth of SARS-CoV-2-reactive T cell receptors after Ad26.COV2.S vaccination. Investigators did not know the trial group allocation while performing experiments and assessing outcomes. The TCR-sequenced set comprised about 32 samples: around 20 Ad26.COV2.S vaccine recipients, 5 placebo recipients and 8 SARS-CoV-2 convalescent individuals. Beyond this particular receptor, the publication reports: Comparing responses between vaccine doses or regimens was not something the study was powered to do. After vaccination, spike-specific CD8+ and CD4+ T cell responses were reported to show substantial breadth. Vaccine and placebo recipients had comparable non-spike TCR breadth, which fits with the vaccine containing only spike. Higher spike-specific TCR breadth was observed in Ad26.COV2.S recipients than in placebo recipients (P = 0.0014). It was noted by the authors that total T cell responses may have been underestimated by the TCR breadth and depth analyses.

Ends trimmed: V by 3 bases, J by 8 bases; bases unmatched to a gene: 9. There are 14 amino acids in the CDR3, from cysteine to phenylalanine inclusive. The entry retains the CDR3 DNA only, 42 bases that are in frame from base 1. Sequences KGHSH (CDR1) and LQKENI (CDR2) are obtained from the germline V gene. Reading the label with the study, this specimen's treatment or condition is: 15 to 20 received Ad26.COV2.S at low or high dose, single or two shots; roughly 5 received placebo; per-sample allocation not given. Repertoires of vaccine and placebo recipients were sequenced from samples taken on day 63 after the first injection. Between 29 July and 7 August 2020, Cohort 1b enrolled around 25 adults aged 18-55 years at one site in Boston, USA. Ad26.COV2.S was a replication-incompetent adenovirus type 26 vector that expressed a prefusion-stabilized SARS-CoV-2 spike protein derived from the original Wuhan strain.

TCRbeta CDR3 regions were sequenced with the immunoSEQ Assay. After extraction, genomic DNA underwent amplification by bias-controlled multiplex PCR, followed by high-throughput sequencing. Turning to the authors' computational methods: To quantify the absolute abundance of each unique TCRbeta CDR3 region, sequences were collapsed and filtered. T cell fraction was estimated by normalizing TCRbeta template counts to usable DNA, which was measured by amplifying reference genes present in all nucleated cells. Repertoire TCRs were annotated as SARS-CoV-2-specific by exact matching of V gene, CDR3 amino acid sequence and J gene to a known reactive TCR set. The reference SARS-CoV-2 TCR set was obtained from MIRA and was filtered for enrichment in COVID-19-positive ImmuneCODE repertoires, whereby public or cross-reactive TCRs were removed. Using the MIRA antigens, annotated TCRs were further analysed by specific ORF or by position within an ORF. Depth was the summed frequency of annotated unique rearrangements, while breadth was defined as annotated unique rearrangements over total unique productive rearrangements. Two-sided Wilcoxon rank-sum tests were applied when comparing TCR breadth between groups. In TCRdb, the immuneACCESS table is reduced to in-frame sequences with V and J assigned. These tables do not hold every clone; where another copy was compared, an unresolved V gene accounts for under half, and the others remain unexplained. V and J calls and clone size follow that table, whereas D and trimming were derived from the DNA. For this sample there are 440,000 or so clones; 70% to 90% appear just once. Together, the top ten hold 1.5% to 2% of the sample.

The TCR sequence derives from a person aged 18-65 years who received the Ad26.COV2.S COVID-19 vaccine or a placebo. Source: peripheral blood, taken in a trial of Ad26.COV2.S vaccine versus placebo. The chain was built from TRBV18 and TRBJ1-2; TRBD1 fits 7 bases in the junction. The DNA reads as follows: TGTGCCAGCTCACCGCGACAGGGCGTGGAAGGCTACACCTTC. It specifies CASSPRQGVEGYTF. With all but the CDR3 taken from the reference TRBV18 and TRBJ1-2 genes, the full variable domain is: NAGVMQNPRHLVRRRGQEARLRCSPMKGHSHVYWYRQLPEEGLKFMVYLQKENIIDESGMPKERFSAEFPKEGPSILRIQQVVRGDSAAYFCASSPRQGVEGYTFGSGTRLTVV.